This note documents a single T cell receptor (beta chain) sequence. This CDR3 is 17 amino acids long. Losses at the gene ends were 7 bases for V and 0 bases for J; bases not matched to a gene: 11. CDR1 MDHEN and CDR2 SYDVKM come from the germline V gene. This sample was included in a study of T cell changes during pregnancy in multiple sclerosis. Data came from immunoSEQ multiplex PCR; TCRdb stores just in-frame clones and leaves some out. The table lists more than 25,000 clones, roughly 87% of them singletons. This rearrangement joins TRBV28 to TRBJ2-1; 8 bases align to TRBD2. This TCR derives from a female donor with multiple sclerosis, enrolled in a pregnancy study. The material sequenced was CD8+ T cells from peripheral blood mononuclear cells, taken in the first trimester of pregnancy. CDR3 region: CASTPSLTSASYNEQFF. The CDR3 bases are TGTGCCAGCACCCCTTCACTGACTAGCGCCTCCTACAATGAGCAGTTCTTC.